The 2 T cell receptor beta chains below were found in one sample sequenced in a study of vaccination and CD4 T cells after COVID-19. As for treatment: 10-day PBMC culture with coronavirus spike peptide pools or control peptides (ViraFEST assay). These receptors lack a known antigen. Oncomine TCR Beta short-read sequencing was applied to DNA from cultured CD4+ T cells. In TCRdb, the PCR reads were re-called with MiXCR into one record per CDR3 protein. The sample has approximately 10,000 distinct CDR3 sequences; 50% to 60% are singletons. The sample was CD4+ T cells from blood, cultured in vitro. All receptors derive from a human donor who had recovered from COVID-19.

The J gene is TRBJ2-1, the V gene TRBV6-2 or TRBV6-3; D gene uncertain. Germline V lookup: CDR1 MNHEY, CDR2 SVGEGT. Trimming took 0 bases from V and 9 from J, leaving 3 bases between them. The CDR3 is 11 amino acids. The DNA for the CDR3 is TGTGCCAGCAGTTACTCAAGTGAGCAGTTCTTC. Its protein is CASSYSSEQFF.

Written as DNA, the CDR3 is TGTGCCAGCAGGCTGACTAGCGGGAGCGCAGATACGCAGTATTTT. Translation gives CASRLTSGSADTQYF. The V gene is TRBV2, the J gene TRBJ2-3; the match to TRBD2 covers 12 bases. The germline V gene encodes CDR1 SNHLY and CDR2 FYNNEI. There are 15 residues in the CDR3. J lost 4 bases, V lost 6 bases, and 5 bases had no gene match. The whole variable domain, remainder taken from reference TRBV2 and TRBJ2-3, is EPEVTQTPSHQVTQMGQEVILRCVPISNHLYFYWYRQILGQKVEFLVSFYNNEISEKSEIFDDQFSVERPDGSNFTLKIRSTKLEDSAMYFCASRLTSGSADTQYFGPGTRLTVL.